One sample yielded the 18 T cell receptor beta chains listed below, sequenced in a study of vaccination effects on CD4 cells after COVID-19. No antigen has been identified for these receptors. The repertoire was sequenced with immunoSEQ multiplex PCR; TCRdb's copy has only in-frame clones and lacks some. The sample records 37,000 or so clones, about four fifths being singletons. After less than twelve days in culture, the CD4+ T cells were isolated. The material sequenced was CD4+ T cells from PBMCs cultured without peptide, taken before COVID-19 vaccination. The receptors come from a human donor who received a COVID-19 vaccine.

This rearrangement joins TRBV9 to TRBJ1-3; D is ambiguous. The CDR3 is 14 amino acids. V lost 4 bases and J lost 2, with 10 bases in between. CDR1 and CDR2 (germline): SGDLS, YYNGEE. The CDR3 spells CASSTTAPGNTIYF. The DNA for the CDR3 is TGTGCCAGCAGCACTACAGCTCCTGGAAACACCATATATTTT. The full variable domain, in which reference TRBV9 and TRBJ1-3 provide the parts outside the CDR3, is DSGVTQTPKHLITATGQRVTLRCSPRSGDLSVYWYQQSLDQGLQFLIQYYNGEERAKGNILERFSAQQFPDLHSELNLSSLELGDSALYFCASSTTAPGNTIYFGEGSWLTVV.

This clone was counted only a few times. This chain uses TRBV20-1 with TRBJ2-7; D unclear. The CDR3 loop spans 11 amino acids. Germline V CDR1 and CDR2: DFQATT, SNEGSKA (reference sequence). Here the CDR3 reads CRVRLVYEQYF. DNA for the CDR3: TGCAGGGTCAGACTGGTCTACGAGCAGTACTTC.

The chain combines TRBV10-3 with TRBJ2-3, with 8 bases aligning to TRBD2. V shed 3 bases and J 7 bases; nucleotides not matched to a gene: 9. The CDR3 runs to 15 residues. In germline, CDR1 is ENHRY, CDR2 SYGVKD. The chain's CDR3 is CAISEGRGAVNTQYF. In DNA form, the CDR3 reads TGTGCCATCAGTGAAGGGCGGGGGGCTGTTAATACGCAGTATTTT.

J is TRBJ1-2 and V is TRBV7-2; no definite D call. The CDR3 has 13 residues. CDR1 SGHTA and CDR2 FQGNSA come from the germline V gene. Between the trimmed V and J ends, which lost 4 bases and 8 bases, there was a span of 14 bases. In DNA, the CDR3 is TGTGCCAGCAGCTCTTCCCCAGGAGTCGGCTACACCTTC. Its translation: CASSSSPGVGYTF.

The chain joins TRBV10-3 to TRBJ2-2; 12 nucleotides match TRBD2. The CDR3 is made up of 15 amino acids. The germline gives CDR1 ENHRY, CDR2 SYGVKD. After removal of 11 bases from V and 2 bases from J, the junction contained 6 bases not matched to a gene. The CDR3 DNA follows: TGTGCCGTGCGGACTAGCGGGACTAACACCGGGGAGCTGTTTTTT. It yields the protein CAVRTSGTNTGELFF.

The chain employs TRBV11-2 and TRBJ1-2, with no clear D. Germline V gives CDR1 SGHAT, CDR2 FQNNGV. The V and J ends lost 0 bases and 0 bases respectively, with 8 bases between them. The CDR3 loop spans 15 amino acids. The CDR3 spells CASSLDPGTNYGYTF. The CDR3, as DNA: TGTGCCAGCAGCTTAGATCCGGGGACTAACTATGGCTACACCTTC.

The chain couples TRBV2 to TRBJ1-5; TRBD1 agrees at 9 bases. The V and J ends lost 6 bases and 0 bases, in that order; junction bases with no gene match: 3. Germline V CDR1 and CDR2: SNHLY, FYNNEI. The CDR3 is made up of 15 amino acids. DNA of the CDR3: TGTGCCAGCAGGAAGGACAGGGGTAGCAATCAGCCCCAGCATTTT. Translation gives CASRKDRGSNQPQHF.

The chain carries TRBV30 and TRBJ2-6; a weak D match, TRBD2 (5 bases). This CDR3 has 16 residues. The germline V and J ends were trimmed by 1 base and 1 base, with 11 bases remaining between them. CDR1 is GTSNPN and CDR2 is SVGIG in the germline V gene (reference sequence). The CDR3 loop reads CAWSGLPGSGANVLTF. The CDR3 DNA sequence: TGTGCCTGGAGTGGCCTACCGGGGTCTGGGGCCAACGTCCTGACTTTC.

The chain is built from TRBV3-1 (or the pseudogene TRBV3-2) and TRBJ1-6; 9 bases fit TRBD1. The CDR3 covers 15 residues. J was trimmed by 9 bases and V by 6 bases; bases with no gene match: 9. Germline V gene lookup returns CDR1 LGHDT and CDR2 YNNKEL (reference sequence). The CDR3 reads CASRPSGTGISPLHF. CDR3 sequence (DNA): TGTGCCAGCAGGCCCTCCGGGACAGGGATTTCACCCCTCCACTTT.

V is TRBV19 and J is TRBJ1-1; a weak D match, TRBD1 (5 bases). Germline V CDR1 and CDR2: LNHDA, SQIVND (reference sequence). The CDR3 is made up of 14 amino acids. V was shortened by 5 bases and J by 1 base, with 11 bases between the two germline ends. CDR3 nucleotides: TGTGCCAGTAGTGTCGGGAGGGGGAACACTGAAGCTTTCTTT. Protein product: CASSVGRGNTEAFF.

V gene TRBV7-9 combines with J gene TRBJ1-2, with 10 nucleotides matching TRBD1. Germline loops: CDR1 SEHNR, CDR2 FQNEAQ (reference sequence). The CDR3 loop spans 15 amino acids. V was pared by 5 bases and J by 8 bases, with 11 bases of the junction left unmatched. The CDR3 loop reads CASSHSAGTGEGYTF. The CDR3 DNA follows: TGTGCCAGCAGCCACTCTGCCGGGACAGGGGAAGGCTACACCTTC.

This chain joins TRBV19 and TRBJ1-3; the D gene is possibly TRBD1 (5 bases). Germline V lookup: CDR1 LNHDA, CDR2 SQIVND (reference sequence). The CDR3 runs to 12 residues. Trimming took off 7 bases at V and 2 bases at J, with 6 bases between the two ends. The CDR3 nucleotides read TGTGCCAGTACGGGGGCTGGAAACACCATATATTTT. Protein sequence: CASTGAGNTIYF. The whole variable domain, remainder taken from reference TRBV19 and TRBJ1-3, is DGGITQSPKYLFRKEGQNVTLSCEQNLNHDAMYWYRQDPGQGLRLIYYSQIVNDFQKGDIAEGYSVSREKKESFPLTVTSAQKNPTAFYLCASTGAGNTIYFGEGSWLTVV.

This clone was counted only a few times. The rearrangement links TRBV14 to TRBJ1-3; no clear D. CDR1 is SGHDN and CDR2 is FVKESK in the germline V gene. This CDR3 is 15 amino acids long. The V end was cut by 0 bases, the J end by 0 bases, with 6 bases between. As DNA, the CDR3 is TGTGCCAGCAGCCAAGAGGTTTTCTCTGGAAACACCATATATTTT. The encoded protein is CASSQEVFSGNTIYF.

The chain combines TRBV6-1 with TRBJ2-5; maybe TRBD1 (6 bases). Germline-derived CDR1 and CDR2 are MNHNS and SASEGT. The CDR3 runs to 15 residues. V was clipped by 3 bases and J by 5 bases, with 16 bases between them. The CDR3 loop reads CASSDPRGRRETQYF. CDR3 nucleotides: TGTGCCAGCAGTGACCCCAGGGGTAGGCGGGAGACCCAGTACTTC.

V gene TRBV6-2 or TRBV6-3 combines with J gene TRBJ2-7; perhaps TRBD2 as D (7 bases). Deletions cut 4 bases from V and 6 bases from J, with 16 bases between. The CDR3 is 14 residues long. Germline loops: CDR1 MNHEY, CDR2 SVGEGT. CDR3 amino acids: CASSWIGGQLEQYF. CDR3 sequence (DNA): TGTGCCAGCAGTTGGATCGGGGGGCAGCTCGAGCAGTACTTC.

The chain uses TRBV29-1 and TRBJ2-7; 8 nucleotides agree with TRBD1. Germline CDR1 and CDR2: SQVTM and ANQGSEA. This CDR3 comprises 13 residues. The ends lost 6 bases at V and 9 bases at J; junction bases unmatched: 13. In DNA, the CDR3 is TGCAGCGTAAGGACAGGGAATGGGCTCGGGCAGTACTTC. It codes for CSVRTGNGLGQYF.

The V gene is TRBV7-9, the J gene TRBJ1-3; 9 nucleotides agree with TRBD1. The CDR3 covers 18 residues. The germline V gene has CDR1 SEHNR and CDR2 FQNEAQ (reference sequence). The V gene end was trimmed by 2 bases and the J gene end by 0 bases; junction bases not matched to a gene: 8. The CDR3 loop reads CASSLRGQGWDSGNTIYF. The CDR3 DNA follows: TGTGCCAGCAGCTTACGGGGACAGGGTTGGGACTCTGGAAACACCATATATTTT.

The gene calls are TRBV7-8 and TRBJ2-1; 9 bases agree with TRBD2. In germline, CDR1 is SGHVS, CDR2 FQNEAQ. The CDR3 contains 19 residues. V lost 0 bases to trimming and J lost 0 bases; unmatched junction nucleotides: 9. CDR3 loop: CASSLAKGLAASSYNEQFF. CDR3 coding DNA: TGTGCCAGCAGCTTAGCGAAGGGACTAGCTGCTAGCTCCTACAATGAGCAGTTCTTC. Complete variable domain (other parts from reference TRBV7-8 and TRBJ2-1): GAGVSQSPRYKVAKRGQDVALRCDPISGHVSLFWYQQALGQGPEFLTYFQNEAQLDKSGLPSDRFFAERPEGSVSTLKIQRTQQEDSAVYLCASSLAKGLAASSYNEQFFGPGTRLTVL.